The rows below give T cell receptor beta chains drawn from one sample of a study of blood T cell repertoires in COVID-19. The data were produced by immunoSEQ multiplex PCR, yet TCRdb's version contains in-frame clones alone and is incomplete. In the table there are about 390,000 clones, over 75% of which are singletons. Sequencing was done on a sample of peripheral blood. Receptor source: an older woman with COVID-19, enrolled during active disease. CDR3s include the opening cysteine and the closing phenylalanine or tryptophan. The D gene is left open where the match is weak. A clone size is listed for some rows: how often the clone was seen (once, few, many), or a class if it is expanded.

V	size	D	J	DNA	CDR3
TRBV5-1	.	TRBD2	TRBJ2-1	TGCGCCAGCAGCCTTGGGACTAGCGGGGGGGCCCATGAGCAGTTCTTC	CASSLGTSGGAHEQFF
TRBV11-3	.	.	TRBJ1-6	TGTGCCAGCAGCTTAGATGGCCGATCACCCCTCCACTTT	CASSLDGRSPLHF
TRBV9	.	.	TRBJ2-2	TGTGCCAGCAGCGTTCAGGACACCGGGGAGCTGTTTTTT	CASSVQDTGELFF
TRBV6-1	.	.	TRBJ2-7	TGTGCCAGCAGTGAATATAGCATTCCCCTCGTAAGCTTC	CASSEYSIPLVSF
TRBV7-2	.	TRBD1	TRBJ1-2	TGTGCCAGCAGCCCGATACCGACAGGGGGCGGCGGCTACACCTTC	CASSPIPTGGGGYTF
TRBV5-4	.	.	TRBJ2-6	TGTGCCAGCAGCGGGCCCGGGGCTGGGGCCAACGTCCTGACTTTC	CASSGPGAGANVLTF
TRBV5-8	.	.	TRBJ1-1	TGTGCCAGCAGCTTGGATACTAGGAACACTGAAGCTTTCTTT	CASSLDTRNTEAFF
TRBV27	.	TRBD1	TRBJ2-7	TGTGCCAGCAGTTGGGGACAGGTCCCGGACTACGAGCAGTACTTC	CASSWGQVPDYEQYF
TRBV3-1/TRBV3-2	.	TRBD1	TRBJ2-7	TGTGCCAGCAGCCGCGACAGGGCAGCGCAGTACTTC	CASSRDRAAQYF
TRBV4-2	.	.	TRBJ2-2	TGTGCCAGCAGCCAAGAGGCACAGTTGCCCGGGGAGCTGTTTTTT	CASSQEAQLPGELFF
TRBV4-1	.	TRBD1	TRBJ1-2	TGCGCCAGCAGCCAACTGACTGGACAGGCGGGGTGGTACAACTATGGCTACACCTTC	CASSQLTGQAGWYNYGYTF
TRBV6-5	once	TRBD1	TRBJ2-7	TGTGCCAGCAGTTACGGGAGACAGGGGCTGAACGAGCAGTACTTC	CASSYGRQGLNEQYF
TRBV5-6	.	.	TRBJ1-3	TGTGCCAGCAGCTTGCCCTCCCTGGGGCTGAACACCATATATTTT	CASSLPSLGLNTIYF
TRBV2	.	.	TRBJ1-5	TGTGCCAGCAACAGGGATAGCAATCAGCCCCAGCATTTT	CASNRDSNQPQHF
TRBV18	.	TRBD2	TRBJ2-7	TGTGCCAGCTCACCTGGCGGGGGGTCGGACGAGCAGTACTTC	CASSPGGGSDEQYF
TRBV9	.	TRBD2	TRBJ2-5	TGTGCCAGCAGCCCAAGGGGACTAGCCCAAGAGACCCAGTACTTC	CASSPRGLAQETQYF
TRBV6-1	.	TRBD2	TRBJ2-5	TGTGCCAGCAGTGCCGGGACTAGCGGGGGGCAAGAGACCCAGTACTTC	CASSAGTSGGQETQYF
TRBV5-4	.	TRBD1	TRBJ1-1	TGTGCCAGCAGCTTCAGGGGGACTGAAGCTTTCTTT	CASSFRGTEAFF
TRBV18	.	.	TRBJ1-1	TGTGCCAGCTCACCACTCCAGAACACTGAAGCTTTCTTT	CASSPLQNTEAFF
TRBV19	.	.	TRBJ2-7	TGTGCCAGTAGTATAAGACAGGCAAGGGCCTACGAGCAGTACTTC	CASSIRQARAYEQYF
TRBV18	once	TRBD1	TRBJ1-2	TGTGCCAGCTCACCAAGGACAGGGATTGACTACACCTTC	CASSPRTGIDYTF
TRBV4-1	.	.	TRBJ1-3	TGCGCCAGCAGCCAATACAGGCCTCCCTCTGGAAACACCATATATTTT	CASSQYRPPSGNTIYF
TRBV19	.	.	TRBJ1-2	TGTGCCAGTAGTGAAGTCGTCTCCCCGGGGGGCTATGGCTACACCTTC	CASSEVVSPGGYGYTF
TRBV3-1/TRBV3-2	.	TRBD1	TRBJ1-5	TGTGCCAGCAGCCCGAGACAGGGTTGGGATCAGCCCCAGCATTTT	CASSPRQGWDQPQHF
TRBV12-1	.	.	TRBJ1-5	TGTGCCAGCAGCTTCTGTCGTGACAGGGGCAATCAGCCCCAGCATTTT	CASSFCRDRGNQPQHF
TRBV24-1	.	TRBD2	TRBJ2-3	TGTGCCACCAGTGATTTGGCGGGGGGGCATATAGATACGCAGTATTTT	CATSDLAGGHIDTQYF
TRBV28	.	TRBD2	TRBJ2-5	TGTGCCAGCAGTTCGACGGGGGGAAAAGAGACCCAGTACTTC	CASSSTGGKETQYF
TRBV5-1	.	.	TRBJ2-5	TGCGCCAGCAGCTCCCAGGGTGTTGGGGAGACCCAGTACTTC	CASSSQGVGETQYF
TRBV4-1	.	.	TRBJ1-2	TGCGCCAGCAGCCCCCCCTCCGACTATGGCTACACCTTC	CASSPPSDYGYTF
TRBV24-1	few	.	TRBJ1-2	TGTGCCACCAGTGACAGGGGCACAAACTATGGCTACACCTTC	CATSDRGTNYGYTF
TRBV23-1	.	.	TRBJ1-3	TGCGCCAGCAGTCAATCGGGGGGAGACTCTGGAAACACCATATATTTT	CASSQSGGDSGNTIYF
TRBV19	.	.	TRBJ1-1	TGTGCCAGTACTTTCGTCGGACACGTTGTTGAAGCTTTCTTT	CASTFVGHVVEAFF
TRBV11-1	.	TRBD1	TRBJ1-1	TGTGCCAGCAGCTTGGAGACAGGGGGCGGAGAAGCTTTCTTT	CASSLETGGGEAFF
TRBV7-2	.	.	TRBJ1-2	TGTGCCAGCAGCTTAGATTCCCTCAGTGGCTACACCTTC	CASSLDSLSGYTF
TRBV25-1	.	.	TRBJ1-2	TGTGCCAGCAGTGAATACGTAGGAGTTTTGGCTGGCTACACCTTC	CASSEYVGVLAGYTF
TRBV7-2	.	.	TRBJ1-2	TGTGCCAGCAGCCCCGCTGGGGGGGGCGGAATTAGGGGCTACACCTTC	CASSPAGGGGIRGYTF
TRBV6-4	.	TRBD2	TRBJ2-5	TGTGCCAGCAGTGTCGTGGCGGGGGGCCAAGAGACCCAGTACTTC	CASSVVAGGQETQYF
TRBV6-4	.	.	TRBJ1-2	TGTGCCAGCAGCCCCCAAGAGGGAAGCTATGGCTACACCTTC	CASSPQEGSYGYTF
TRBV6-5	.	TRBD1	TRBJ2-7	TGTGCCAGCAGTTCAAGGGACAGGGAAAGGCAGTACTTC	CASSSRDRERQYF
TRBV29-1	.	TRBD1	TRBJ1-1	TGCAGCGTCTCAGGGGACAGGGCCCAACGGGGCACTGAAGCTTTCTTT	CSVSGDRAQRGTEAFF
TRBV20-1	.	.	TRBJ2-7	TGCAGTGCTAGCGGGGACGAGCAGTACTTC	CSASGDEQYF
TRBV3-1/TRBV3-2	.	.	TRBJ1-6	TGTGCCAGCAGCCTAAGACAGTATAATTCACCCCTCCACTTT	CASSLRQYNSPLHF
TRBV27	few	.	TRBJ1-5	TGTGCCAGCAGCTTCTTTCCCCGACAGGCCAATCAGCCCCAGCATTTT	CASSFFPRQANQPQHF
TRBV6-5	few	.	TRBJ1-1	TGTGCCAGCAGTTATGGGGCGGACACTGAAGCTTTCTTT	CASSYGADTEAFF
TRBV7-9	.	TRBD1	TRBJ1-4	TGTGCCAGCAGCTCCAGGACAGGGGGCCGCCCCTTTAATGAAAAACTGTTTTTT	CASSSRTGGRPFNEKLFF
TRBV7-9	.	TRBD1	TRBJ1-1	TGTGCCAGCAGCTGGGGACAGAGTAACACTGAAGCTTTCTTT	CASSWGQSNTEAFF
TRBV5-1	.	.	TRBJ1-1	TGCGCCAGCAGCCCAGGTGGAGGGCAGGGCACTGAAGCTTTCTTT	CASSPGGGQGTEAFF
TRBV15	.	.	TRBJ2-3	TGTGCCACCAGCAGAGTTGGGGGCGGACCGAACACAGATACGCAGTATTTT	CATSRVGGGPNTDTQYF
TRBV5-4	.	TRBD1	TRBJ2-6	TGTGCCAGCAGCTTGGGACAGGGTGATCCTGGGGCCAACGTCCTGACTTTC	CASSLGQGDPGANVLTF
TRBV7-9	.	.	TRBJ2-5	TGTGCCAGCAGCCCTACGGACCGCGGGTGGACCCAGTACTTC	CASSPTDRGWTQYF
TRBV6-1	.	.	TRBJ1-5	TGTGCCAGCAGTGCGGTACAGGGTGTTAGCAATCAGCCCCAGCATTTT	CASSAVQGVSNQPQHF
TRBV3-1/TRBV3-2	once	TRBD1	TRBJ2-3	TGTGCCAGCAGCCAAGGGGTGGACAGGGTTGGACATACGCAGTATTTT	CASSQGVDRVGHTQYF
TRBV5-5	.	.	TRBJ2-7	TGTGCCAGCAGCGGTACGGTCTCCTACGAGCAGTACTTC	CASSGTVSYEQYF
TRBV27	.	TRBD1	TRBJ2-7	TGTGCCAGCAGTAGACAGGGTTTCGAGCAGTACTTC	CASSRQGFEQYF
TRBV7-9	.	.	TRBJ1-1	TGTGCCAGCAGGCCGACAGGGAACACTGAAGCTTTCTTT	CASRPTGNTEAFF
TRBV7-9	.	TRBD2	TRBJ2-3	TGTGCCAGCACCCTAGCGGGGAGCACAGATACGCAGTATTTT	CASTLAGSTDTQYF
TRBV7-9	few	TRBD1	TRBJ2-7	TGTGCCAGCAGCTTAAGCAGGGGGCCGGTCGAGCAGTACTTC	CASSLSRGPVEQYF
TRBV18	.	TRBD1	TRBJ2-3	TGTGCCAGCTCACCCAGCTTGCAGGGGGCCGCCCTCACAGATACGCAGTATTTT	CASSPSLQGAALTDTQYF
TRBV28	.	.	TRBJ1-2	TGTGCCAGCAGTAATACCGGGACTAGGGGCTACACCTTC	CASSNTGTRGYTF
TRBV19	.	TRBD1	TRBJ2-4	TGTGCCAGTAGTATCCTGGTGACAGGGAGAGGCAAAAACATTCAGTACTTC	CASSILVTGRGKNIQYF